The 28 T cell receptor beta chains listed next were all sequenced from one sample in a study of somatic mutations in cytotoxic T cells in rheumatoid arthritis. Repertoires were generated with immunoSEQ multiplex PCR, while TCRdb's copy carries only in-frame clones and drops some. The sample carries about 12,000 clones, less than 80% recorded once. Material: CD8+ T cells sorted from blood. The source is a man in his sixties or seventies in good health.

This clone has only a few counts. The chain links TRBV7-8 to TRBJ1-6; D unclear. The CDR3 consists of 16 residues. Germline CDR1 and CDR2: SGHVS and FQNEAQ. Trimming took off 5 bases at V and 10 bases at J, with 21 bases between the two ends. CDR3 DNA sequence: TGTGCCAGCAGCCCGAAAATAGAGGGCAGTAGGTCACCCCTCCACTTT. As protein: CASSPKIEGSRSPLHF.

This clone was counted only a few times. This chain uses TRBV10-3 with TRBJ2-7; D perhaps matches TRBD2 (7 bases). Trimming left V 7 bases short and J 3 bases short, with 13 bases between. The CDR3 covers 13 residues. Germline V CDR1 and CDR2: ENHRY, SYGVKD. The CDR3 sequence: CAIKGRGDYEQYF. Here the CDR3 DNA reads TGTGCCATCAAGGGGAGGGGGGACTACGAGCAGTACTTC.

The rearrangement uses TRBV19 and TRBJ2-7; D gene ambiguous. Germline CDR1 reads LNHDA; CDR2 reads SQIVND (reference sequence). V was shortened by 0 bases and J by 1 base, with 19 bases between the two germline ends. This CDR3 spans 18 amino acids. CDR3 in amino acids: CASSIDHVTAGLSYEQYF. The CDR3 bases are TGTGCCAGTAGTATAGATCACGTTACGGCAGGATTATCCTACGAGCAGTACTTC. The full variable domain, with the rest looked up from reference TRBV19 and TRBJ2-7, is DGGITQSPKYLFRKEGQNVTLSCEQNLNHDAMYWYRQDPGQGLRLIYYSQIVNDFQKGDIAEGYSVSREKKESFPLTVTSAQKNPTAFYLCASSIDHVTAGLSYEQYFGPGTRLTVT.

A note on this clone: The same CDR3 also results from other DNA sequences found in this sample. The chain joins TRBV30 to TRBJ2-2; 7 nucleotides match TRBD1. The germline V gene has CDR1 GTSNPN and CDR2 SVGIG (reference sequence). The CDR3 sequence is 15 residues long. V was pared by 4 bases and J by 1 base, with 6 bases of the junction left unmatched. The CDR3 here is CAWNPGQRNTGELFF. In DNA form, the CDR3 reads TGTGCCTGGAACCCGGGACAGCGGAACACCGGGGAGCTGTTTTTT.

V gene TRBV5-8 combines with J gene TRBJ1-2; D perhaps matches TRBD1 (5 bases). Trimming stripped 4 bases from V and 6 bases from J, with 13 bases between. Germline V gives CDR1 SGHTS, CDR2 YDEGEE. The CDR3 length is 13 residues. The CDR3 DNA is TGTGCCAGCAGCACTTGGGGGATGGATGGCTACACCTTC. Protein sequence: CASSTWGMDGYTF.

The chain uses TRBV4-1 and TRBJ1-2; perhaps TRBD1 as D (5 bases). The CDR3 sequence is 14 residues long. V shed 4 bases and J shed 0 bases, with 9 bases lying between them. Germline-derived CDR1 and CDR2 are MGHRA and YSYEKL. The CDR3 loop reads CASSPTVTNYGYTF. DNA of the CDR3: TGCGCCAGCAGCCCGACAGTTACTAACTATGGCTACACCTTC.

Relative to its sample, this clone is large (0.1 to 1%). The J gene is TRBJ2-6, the V gene TRBV9; possibly TRBD2 for D (5 bases). The germline V gene has CDR1 SGDLS and CDR2 YYNGEE. The CDR3 loop spans 15 amino acids. The V and J ends lost 4 bases and 2 bases respectively, with 10 bases between them. This CDR3 is CASSPEGAGANVLTF. DNA of the CDR3: TGTGCCAGCAGCCCTGAGGGCGCTGGGGCCAACGTCCTGACTTTC.

The genes are TRBV28 and TRBJ1-5; tentative D call: TRBD1 (6 bases). This CDR3 has 13 residues. Germline V gene lookup returns CDR1 MDHEN and CDR2 SYDVKM. V lost 3 bases, J lost 11 bases, and 14 bases lay in between. In DNA, the CDR3 is TGTGCCAGCAGTTTGCTCAGGGGCGAGTCCCAGCATTTT. Amino acid sequence: CASSLLRGESQHF.

In this sample, this clone turned up a few times. This rearrangement joins TRBV7-3 to TRBJ2-5; 11 bases are a match to TRBD2. With V trimmed by 2 bases and J by 2 bases, 1 base remained unmatched. The germline V gene has CDR1 SGHTA and CDR2 FQGTGA. This CDR3 has 15 amino acids. CDR3 in DNA: TGTGCCAGCAGCTTAGGGACTAGCGGACAAGAGACCCAGTACTTC. Protein product: CASSLGTSGQETQYF.

The chain combines TRBV4-1 with TRBJ2-7; 7 bases line up with TRBD2. Germline V gives CDR1 MGHRA, CDR2 YSYEKL. V was pared by 4 bases and J by 2 bases, with 11 bases of the junction left unmatched. There are 16 residues in the CDR3. The CDR3 nucleotides read TGCGCCAGCAGCCCCTCCCCAGCGGGGACCACCTACGAGCAGTACTTC. It codes for CASSPSPAGTTYEQYF.

The chain has TRBV4-1 and TRBJ2-1; possibly TRBD2 for D (7 bases). CDR1 and CDR2 (germline): MGHRA, YSYEKL. This CDR3 comprises 19 residues. Trimming removed 0 bases from V and 1 base from J, with 19 bases in between. CDR3 region: CASSQDSVRGGGSYNEQFF. The CDR3 coding sequence is TGCGCCAGCAGCCAAGATTCGGTGCGGGGAGGGGGGTCCTACAATGAGCAGTTCTTC.

The chain couples TRBV11-2 to TRBJ2-1; D call uncertain. CDR3 length: 13 residues. V dropped 5 bases and J dropped 7 bases, with 12 bases sitting between them. Germline CDR1 and CDR2: SGHAT and FQNNGV. CDR3 region: CASSLNPGNEQFF. The CDR3 nucleotides are TGTGCCAGCAGCCTAAACCCGGGTAATGAGCAGTTCTTC.

The gene calls are TRBV27 and TRBJ2-7; D may correspond to TRBD1 or TRBD2 (6 bases each). Trimming left V 0 bases short and J 5 bases short, with 8 bases between. CDR3 size: 13 residues. Looked up from germline, CDR1 is MNHEY and CDR2 is SMNVEV (reference sequence). CDR3 amino acids: CASSLSGGHEQYF. The CDR3 nucleotides read TGTGCCAGCAGTTTATCGGGGGGCCACGAGCAGTACTTC.

The chain couples TRBV18 to TRBJ1-1; 7 nucleotides match TRBD1. CDR3 size: 17 residues. CDR1 and CDR2 (germline): KGHSH, LQKENI. Trimming cost V 2 bases and J 6 bases; bases outside gene matches: 15. CDR3 DNA sequence: TGTGCCAGCTCACCAGGTCTTAGCAGGGGGGGAAGTGCTGAAGCTTTCTTT. Encoded protein: CASSPGLSRGGSAEAFF.

This chain links TRBV19 with TRBJ2-1; possible D gene TRBD2, 5 bases. CDR3 size: 15 residues. Germline values: CDR1 LNHDA, CDR2 SQIVND (reference sequence). The V end lost 7 bases, the J end lost 2 bases, and 15 bases lay between the germline ends. The CDR3 loop reads CASKTRLAAYNEQFF. DNA for the CDR3: TGTGCCAGTAAAACTCGTCTAGCCGCCTACAATGAGCAGTTCTTC.

This clone appeared a single time. The chain employs TRBV7-8 and TRBJ1-6; D may be TRBD1 (5 bases). The V gene lost 1 base and the J gene lost 7 bases, with 11 bases spanning the gap. CDR1 and CDR2 (germline): SGHVS, FQNEAQ. This CDR3 is 15 amino acids long. CDR3 in DNA: TGTGCCAGCAGCTTAGTCGGGGGGGGAAATTCACCCCTCCACTTT. This encodes CASSLVGGGNSPLHF. Drawing the rest from reference TRBV7-8 and TRBJ1-6, the complete variable domain is GAGVSQSPRYKVAKRGQDVALRCDPISGHVSLFWYQQALGQGPEFLTYFQNEAQLDKSGLPSDRFFAERPEGSVSTLKIQRTQQEDSAVYLCASSLVGGGNSPLHFGNGTRLTVT.

This clone is medium-sized in the sample. The chain is built from TRBV19 and TRBJ1-1; D possibly corresponds to TRBD1 (6 bases). The CDR3 contains 13 residues. Germline assignment: CDR1 LNHDA and CDR2 SQIVND (reference sequence). V lost 5 bases and J 5 bases, leaving 12 bases between the germline ends. The CDR3 DNA sequence: TGTGCCAGTAGTCCACAGGGAAATACTGAAGCTTTCTTT. Residues: CASSPQGNTEAFF. Supplemented by reference TRBV19 and TRBJ1-1, the full variable domain reads DGGITQSPKYLFRKEGQNVTLSCEQNLNHDAMYWYRQDPGQGLRLIYYSQIVNDFQKGDIAEGYSVSREKKESFPLTVTSAQKNPTAFYLCASSPQGNTEAFFGQGTRLTVV.

V usage is TRBV7-9 and J usage is TRBJ2-1; the D gene is possibly TRBD1 (6 bases). Trimming stripped 5 bases from V and 4 bases from J, with 18 bases between. Germline values: CDR1 SEHNR, CDR2 FQNEAQ (reference sequence). The CDR3 runs to 16 residues. The CDR3 DNA is TGTGCCAGCAGCCAAGGGAGACAGGCCGCGTACAATGAGCAGTTCTTC. This gives the protein CASSQGRQAAYNEQFF.

The J gene is TRBJ1-1, the V gene TRBV28; D is undetermined. Germline values: CDR1 MDHEN, CDR2 SYDVKM. This CDR3 has 13 residues. The germline V and J ends were trimmed by 4 bases and 6 bases, with 12 bases remaining between them. The chain's CDR3 is CASSSRTTPEAFF. CDR3 coding DNA: TGTGCCAGCAGTTCCCGGACGACCCCTGAAGCTTTCTTT.

V usage is TRBV7-9 and J usage is TRBJ2-2; 7 bases fit TRBD2. The CDR3 covers 16 residues. Trimming cost V 1 base and J 3 bases; bases outside gene matches: 5. Germline lookup yields CDR1 SEHNR and CDR2 FQNEAQ (reference sequence). In nucleotides, the CDR3 is TGTGCCAGCAGCTTAGGAGGGAGGGCCGACACCGGGGAGCTGTTTTTT. The encoded protein is CASSLGGRADTGELFF. Supplemented by reference TRBV7-9 and TRBJ2-2, the full variable domain reads DTGVSQNPRHKITKRGQNVTFRCDPISEHNRLYWYRQTLGQGPEFLTYFQNEAQLEKSRLLSDRFSAERPKGSFSTLEIQRTEQGDSAMYLCASSLGGRADTGELFFGEGSRLTVL.

This chain links TRBV27 with TRBJ1-5; no clear D. Trimming cost V 2 bases and J 7 bases, with 9 bases left between them. The CDR3 loop spans 13 amino acids. Germline CDR1 and CDR2: MNHEY and SMNVEV (reference sequence). DNA for the CDR3: TGTGCCAGCAGTTTAGCGGTCTGGCAGCCCCAGCATTTT. Its translation is CASSLAVWQPQHF.

This clone occurred once. The chain combines TRBV7-8 with TRBJ2-7; perhaps TRBD1 as D (5 bases). Trimming shortened V by 0 bases and J by 3 bases, and 9 bases separated the two germline ends. This CDR3 spans 14 amino acids. Germline V gene sequence: CDR1 SGHVS, CDR2 FQNEAQ. The DNA of the CDR3 is TGTGCCAGCAGCTTAGCAGGACAAGACTACGAGCAGTACTTC. It specifies CASSLAGQDYEQYF.

The chain is built from TRBV27 and TRBJ1-1; TRBD1 aligns across 7 bases. The V and J ends lost 7 bases and 4 bases, in that order; junction bases with no gene match: 6. CDR1 is MNHEY and CDR2 is SMNVEV in the germline V gene (reference sequence). There are 13 residues in the CDR3. CDR3 DNA: TGTGCCAGCAAGGAGGGGGCTATCACTGAAGCTTTCTTT. Amino acids: CASKEGAITEAFF.

This clone was observed a few times. V is TRBV5-6 and J is TRBJ2-1; D is uncertain. Germline V gene sequence: CDR1 SGHDT, CDR2 YYEEEE. The V end was cut by 0 bases, the J end by 7 bases, with 5 bases between. This CDR3 is built from 12 residues. CDR3 sequence (DNA): TGTGCCAGCAGCTTGGTGGCGAATGAGCAGTTCTTC. Its translation: CASSLVANEQFF.

This clone was picked up one time. The chain uses TRBV9 and TRBJ2-1, with 10 bases lining up with TRBD2. The CDR3 consists of 16 residues. Germline CDR1 SGDLS, CDR2 YYNGEE. The J segment lost 12 bases and the V segment lost 0 bases, leaving 12 bases of the junction unmatched. CDR3 nucleotides: TGTGCCAGCAGCGTAGGAGGGACTAGCGTTGGAATCGCGCAGTTCTTC. Residues: CASSVGGTSVGIAQFF.

This clone was observed a handful of times. The chain has TRBV25-1 and TRBJ1-1; D is unresolved. Trimming shortened V by 7 bases and J by 0 bases, and 15 bases separated the two germline ends. This CDR3 is 15 amino acids long. Germline-derived CDR1 and CDR2 are MGHDK and SYGVNS. The CDR3 loop reads CASTLEGGMNTEAFF. The CDR3 DNA follows: TGTGCCAGCACCCTGGAGGGCGGGATGAACACTGAAGCTTTCTTT. Variable domain in full (rest from reference TRBV25-1 and TRBJ1-1): EADIYQTPRYLVIGTGKKITLECSQTMGHDKMYWYQQDPGMELHLIHYSYGVNSTEKGDLSSESTVSRIRTEHFPLTLESARPSHTSQYLCASTLEGGMNTEAFFGQGTRLTVV.

This clone was found once. The chain combines TRBV6-5 with TRBJ1-6, with D unclear. Germline CDR1 and CDR2: MNHEY and SVGAGI. V lost 6 bases and J 7 bases, leaving 16 bases between the germline ends. This CDR3 is 15 amino acids long. The DNA for the CDR3 is TGTGCCAGCAGGCCTACGGAGGTCGGGAATTCACCCCTCCACTTT. Protein product: CASRPTEVGNSPLHF.

Worth noting for this clone: Compared with germline, one end of the junction differs, possibly owing to a read error. This sample includes further DNA sequences coding for the same CDR3. The V and J genes are TRBV14 and TRBJ1-1, with 9 nucleotides matching TRBD1. Germline V gene lookup returns CDR1 SGHDN and CDR2 FVKESK. This CDR3 comprises 15 residues. The CDR3 DNA follows: TGTGCCAGCAGCCCCCGGGACAGGGAAAACACTGAGGCTTTCTTT. Its translation is CASSPRDRENTEAFF.